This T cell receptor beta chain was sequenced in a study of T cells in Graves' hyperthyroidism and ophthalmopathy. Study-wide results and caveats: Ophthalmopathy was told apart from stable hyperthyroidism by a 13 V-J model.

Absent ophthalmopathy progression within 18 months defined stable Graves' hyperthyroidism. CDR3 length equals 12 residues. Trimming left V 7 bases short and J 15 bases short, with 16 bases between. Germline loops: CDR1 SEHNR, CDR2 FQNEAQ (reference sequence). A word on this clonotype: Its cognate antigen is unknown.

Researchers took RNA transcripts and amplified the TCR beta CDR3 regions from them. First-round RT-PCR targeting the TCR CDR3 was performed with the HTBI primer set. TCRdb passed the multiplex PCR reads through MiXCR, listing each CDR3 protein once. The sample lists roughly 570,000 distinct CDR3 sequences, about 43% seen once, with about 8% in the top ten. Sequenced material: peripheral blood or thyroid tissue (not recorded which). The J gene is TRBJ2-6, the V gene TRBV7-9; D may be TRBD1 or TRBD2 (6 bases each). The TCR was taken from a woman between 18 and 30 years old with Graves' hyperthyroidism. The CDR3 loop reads CASNRGTTHLTF. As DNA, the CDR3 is TGTGCCAGCAACCGCGGGACAACGCACCTGACTTTC.